The 21 T cell receptor beta chains below were found in one sample sequenced in a study of CD8+CD57+ T cells in acquired aplastic anemia. The TCR beta profiling, which covered VDJ combination and CDR3 sequence, was carried out using genomic DNA as the template. A single record per CDR3 protein comes from TCRdb applying MiXCR to the reads. The sample yields 150,000 to 200,000 distinct CDR3 sequences, about three fifths seen once. The sample was sorted CD4+, CD8+, or CD8+CD57+ T cells (not recorded which) from PBMCs. Every receptor here comes from a human donor with severe aplastic anemia or a healthy control (not recorded which).

As concerns this clonotype: Because it lacks the conserved phenylalanine or tryptophan at the end, this CDR3 is likely a read error. The V call is TRBV9, the J call TRBJ2-2; maybe TRBD2 (6 bases). CDR3 length: 17 residues. From germline, CDR1 is SGDLS and CDR2 YYNGEE. The V end lost 4 bases, the J end lost 1 base, and 17 bases lay between the germline ends. The CDR3 spells CASSHPEWGENTGELFS. The CDR3 DNA follows: TGTGCCAGCAGCCACCCGGAGTGGGGGGAGAACACCGGGGAGCTGTTTTCT.

This clonotype was counted ten times or more. The CDR3 here is CSAEPGPIRRTDTQYF. CDR3 bases: TGCAGTGCTGAACCTGGACCCATTAGACGCACAGATACGCAGTATTTT. The V call is TRBV20-1, the J call TRBJ2-3, with D unresolved. Germline assignment: CDR1 DFQATT and CDR2 SNEGSKA (reference sequence). V shed 5 bases and J shed 1 base, with 19 bases lying between them. There are 16 residues in the CDR3.

The chain recombines TRBV2 with TRBJ2-1, with TRBD1 matching 11 bases. This CDR3 region has 14 residues. The ends lost 6 bases at V and 6 bases at J; junction bases unmatched: 4. Germline V CDR1 and CDR2: SNHLY, FYNNEI. The CDR3: CASSQGTGGNEQFF. CDR3 DNA: TGTGCCAGCAGCCAAGGGACAGGGGGCAATGAGCAGTTCTTC. The full variable domain, with the rest looked up from reference TRBV2 and TRBJ2-1, is EPEVTQTPSHQVTQMGQEVILRCVPISNHLYFYWYRQILGQKVEFLVSFYNNEISEKSEIFDDQFSVERPDGSNFTLKIRSTKLEDSAMYFCASSQGTGGNEQFFGPGTRLTVL.

The chain employs TRBV25-1 and TRBJ1-6; D might be TRBD1 (6 bases). With 5 bases removed from V and 9 bases from J, the gap between germline ends came to 14 bases. Germline-derived CDR1 and CDR2 are MGHDK and SYGVNS. The CDR3 extends over 14 amino acids. CDR3 in amino acids: CASSWGAQSSPLHF. The CDR3 DNA reads TGTGCCAGCAGTTGGGGGGCGCAAAGTTCACCCCTCCACTTT.

The chain joins TRBV19 to TRBJ2-7; 8 bases match TRBD1. V gave up 6 bases and J gave up 3 bases; unmatched junction bases: 7. Germline CDR1 LNHDA, CDR2 SQIVND (reference sequence). This CDR3 comprises 14 residues. The CDR3 reads CASSDRGPHYEQYF. CDR3 nucleotide sequence: TGTGCCAGTAGCGACAGGGGACCTCACTACGAGCAGTACTTC.

The V gene is TRBV19, the J gene TRBJ2-7, with D unclear. Per the germline V gene, CDR1 is LNHDA and CDR2 is SQIVND (reference sequence). This CDR3 contains 15 residues. Trimming pared 1 base from V and 3 bases from J, leaving 13 bases between. The CDR3 sequence is CASSIGWGGVYEQYF. DNA for the CDR3: TGTGCCAGTAGTATAGGATGGGGTGGGGTCTACGAGCAGTACTTC.

This chain connects TRBV19 to TRBJ1-2; D perhaps matches TRBD1 (6 bases). The CDR3 contains 16 residues. CDR1 is LNHDA, CDR2 SQIVND, per germline (reference sequence). Trimming took 3 bases from V and 7 from J, leaving 21 bases between them. The CDR3 loop reads CASSIPDRRQDGGYTF. CDR3 DNA: TGTGCCAGTAGTATCCCCGACAGGAGACAGGACGGTGGCTACACCTTC.

The rearrangement links TRBV5-4 to TRBJ2-5; D may correspond to TRBD1 or TRBD2 (6 bases each). The CDR3 has 14 amino acids. Germline-derived CDR1 and CDR2 are SGHNT and YYREEE (reference sequence). The V and J ends lost 3 bases and 5 bases respectively, with 14 bases between them. CDR3 protein: CASSWGRGRETQYF. The DNA for the CDR3 is TGTGCCAGCAGCTGGGGGCGGGGACGGGAGACCCAGTACTTC.

The rearrangement links TRBV2 to TRBJ1-1; TRBD1 might be the D (6 bases). Germline CDR1 SNHLY, CDR2 FYNNEI. The germline V and J ends were trimmed by 1 base and 6 bases, with 15 bases remaining between them. The CDR3 has 15 residues. The CDR3 sequence is CASSEGWGRAPEAFF. The CDR3 DNA reads TGTGCCAGCAGTGAAGGCTGGGGGCGGGCCCCTGAAGCTTTCTTT. Complete variable domain (other parts from reference TRBV2 and TRBJ1-1): EPEVTQTPSHQVTQMGQEVILRCVPISNHLYFYWYRQILGQKVEFLVSFYNNEISEKSEIFDDQFSVERPDGSNFTLKIRSTKLEDSAMYFCASSEGWGRAPEAFFGQGTRLTVV.

This clonotype has ten or more counts. The rearrangement links TRBV7-6 to TRBJ2-3; D is undetermined. Germline CDR1 SGHVS, CDR2 FNYEAQ. The length of the CDR3 is 14 residues. The V and J ends lost 1 base and 3 bases respectively, with 8 bases between them. The CDR3 sequence: CASSLVGGTDTQYF. The CDR3, as DNA: TGTGCCAGCAGCTTAGTAGGTGGGACAGATACGCAGTATTTT.

The J gene is TRBJ2-5, the V gene TRBV19, with TRBD2 identical over 11 bases. Germline-derived CDR1 and CDR2 are LNHDA and SQIVND (reference sequence). Losses at the gene ends were 6 bases for V and 2 bases for J; bases not matched to a gene: 8. The CDR3 covers 16 residues. CDR3 protein: CASSITSGSLQETQYF. In DNA form, the CDR3 reads TGTGCCAGTAGCATAACTAGCGGGAGTCTGCAAGAGACCCAGTACTTC.

The chain combines TRBV9 with TRBJ1-2; 9 bases are a match to TRBD1. Trimming took 4 bases from V and 12 from J; bases not matched to a gene: 16. From germline, CDR1 is SGDLS and CDR2 YYNGEE. This CDR3 has 15 amino acids. The CDR3 DNA is TGTGCCAGCAGCATCGGACAGGGGTATAGCTCTGGAAACACCTTC. This codes for CASSIGQGYSSGNTF.

The J gene is TRBJ2-3, the V gene TRBV20-1; D unresolved. The CDR3 length is 13 residues. V lost 8 bases, J lost 1 base, and 13 bases lay in between. Germline CDR1 is DFQATT and CDR2 is SNEGSKA (reference sequence). This CDR3 reads CSPSLPGTDTQYF. In DNA form, the CDR3 reads TGCAGTCCCAGCCTCCCCGGCACAGATACGCAGTATTTT.

The V gene is TRBV2, the J gene TRBJ2-1, with TRBD1 matching over 8 bases. Germline loops: CDR1 SNHLY, CDR2 FYNNEI. This CDR3 is 13 amino acids long. V lost 9 bases, J lost 6 bases, and 7 bases stayed unmatched. CDR3 nucleotides: TGTGCCAGGACTCAGGGGGCTATCAATGAGCAGTTCTTC. This gives the protein CARTQGAINEQFF.

The chain is built from TRBV25-1 and TRBJ1-4; D is perhaps TRBD1 (5 bases). CDR1 is MGHDK and CDR2 is SYGVNS in the germline V gene. Trimming removed 1 base at V and 8 bases at J, with 20 bases between. The CDR3 length is 17 residues. Here the CDR3 reads CASSELGQGRLQEKLFF. DNA for the CDR3: TGTGCCAGCAGTGAATTGGGCCAGGGAAGGTTACAGGAAAAACTGTTTTTT.

This clonotype was recorded at least ten times. The rearrangement joins TRBV19 to TRBJ1-5; the D is unclear. Per germline, CDR1 LNHDA and CDR2 SQIVND (reference sequence). The CDR3 is 14 residues long. Trimming cost V 3 bases and J 6 bases, with 12 bases left between them. CDR3 DNA: TGTGCCAGTAGTATCGTCCCGGGTGGTCAGCCCCAGCATTTT. Translated, it gives CASSIVPGGQPQHF.

With respect to this clonotype: Germline is not matched at one junction end, which may reflect a read error. This rearrangement joins TRBV19 to TRBJ2-3; the D is unclear. CDR1 is LNHDA, CDR2 SQIVND, per germline (reference sequence). The CDR3 runs 12 residues. CDR3 sequence: CASSALTDTRYF. The CDR3 bases are TGTGCCAGTAGTGCCCTCACAGATACGCGGTATTTT. The whole variable domain, remainder taken from reference TRBV19 and TRBJ2-3, is DGGITQSPKYLFRKEGQNVTLSCEQNLNHDAMYWYRQDPGQGLRLIYYSQIVNDFQKGDIAEGYSVSREKKESFPLTVTSAQKNPTAFYLCASSALTDTRYFGPGTRLTVL.

The chain recombines TRBV24-1 with TRBJ2-1; tentative D call: TRBD2 (6 bases). This CDR3 has 14 residues. The ends were cut back, 3 bases at V and 9 bases at J, with 14 bases in the middle. Germline values: CDR1 KGHDR, CDR2 SFDVKD. This CDR3 reads CATSDPGKAGEQFF. In nucleotides, the CDR3 is TGTGCCACCAGTGATCCCGGGAAAGCGGGTGAGCAGTTCTTC.

The gene calls are TRBV10-3 and TRBJ2-7, with D tentatively TRBD1 (6 bases). This CDR3 region has 13 residues. V dropped 2 bases and J dropped 5 bases, with 10 bases sitting between them. The germline CDR1 and CDR2 sequences are ENHRY and SYGVKD. In DNA, the CDR3 is TGTGCCATCAGTGAGAGGGGGACGGACGAGCAGTACTTC. It yields the protein CAISERGTDEQYF.

This clonotype occurred once. The V gene is TRBV10-2, the J gene TRBJ1-1; D gene unclear. V was shortened by 6 bases and J by 2 bases, with 7 bases between the two germline ends. Germline assignment: CDR1 WSHSY and CDR2 SAAADI. This CDR3 spans 12 amino acids. The CDR3 region has the DNA TGCGCCAGCAGGGACCCAAACACTGAAGCTTTCTTT. Its translation is CASRDPNTEAFF.

This clonotype occurred a few times. The chain employs TRBV18 and TRBJ2-2; 7 bases align to TRBD1. The J segment lost 2 bases and the V segment lost 7 bases, leaving 10 bases of the junction unmatched. CDR1 and CDR2 (germline): KGHSH, LQKENI. The CDR3 extends over 16 amino acids. The chain's CDR3 is CASYHRDSVNTGELFF. The CDR3 DNA reads as TGTGCCAGCTACCACCGGGACAGCGTAAACACCGGGGAGCTGTTTTTT.